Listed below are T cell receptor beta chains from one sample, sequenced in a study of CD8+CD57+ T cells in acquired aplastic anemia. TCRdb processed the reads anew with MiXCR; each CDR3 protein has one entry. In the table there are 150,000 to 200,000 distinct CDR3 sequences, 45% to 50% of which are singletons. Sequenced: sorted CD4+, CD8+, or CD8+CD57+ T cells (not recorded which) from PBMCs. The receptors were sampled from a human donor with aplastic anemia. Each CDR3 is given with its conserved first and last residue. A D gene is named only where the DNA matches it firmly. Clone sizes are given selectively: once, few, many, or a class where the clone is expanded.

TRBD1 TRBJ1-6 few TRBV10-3 TGTGCCATCAGTTTAGAGGGAGGGGGCGCCAATTCACCCCTCCACTTT CAISLEGGGANSPLHF
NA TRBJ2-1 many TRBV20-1 TGCAGTGCTAGACCCTCACATGAGCAGTTCTTC CSARPSHEQFF
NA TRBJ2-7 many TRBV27 TGTGCCAGCAGCCGCGGCCTTTCCTACGAGCAGTACTTC CASSRGLSYEQYF
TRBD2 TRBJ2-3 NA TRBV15 TGTGCCACTCTGACTAGCGGGATGGCAGATACGCAGTATTTT CATLTSGMADTQYF
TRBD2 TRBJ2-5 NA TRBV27 TGTGCCAGCAGCCCAGGGACTAGCGGGTGGGAGACCCAGTACTTC CASSPGTSGWETQYF
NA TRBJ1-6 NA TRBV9 TGTGCCAGCAGCCCGAGCCTCCACTTT CASSPSLHF
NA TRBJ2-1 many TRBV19 TGTGCCAGTAGTATCTTTGGCGTCAATGAGCAGTTCTTC CASSIFGVNEQFF
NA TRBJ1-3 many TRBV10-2 TGCGCCAGCACCTATGACAATGTGGATACGGACACCATATATTTT CASTYDNVDTDTIYF
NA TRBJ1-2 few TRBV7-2 TGTGCCAGCAGCTTAGTTGGCTACACCTTC CASSLVGYTF
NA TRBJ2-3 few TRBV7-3 TGTGCCAGCAGCTTAAACTCCGGGGATACGCAGTATTTT CASSLNSGDTQYF
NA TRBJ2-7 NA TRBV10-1 TGCGCCAGCAGTGAAGGCTCTACTTTGCAGTACTTC CASSEGSTLQYF
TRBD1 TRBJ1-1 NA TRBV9 TGTGCCAGCAGCGCCGACAGGGGACCGGACACTGAAGCTTTCTTT CASSADRGPDTEAFF
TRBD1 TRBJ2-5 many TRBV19 TGTGCCAGTAGTACCCCGGGACAGCCGACGGAGACCCAGTACTTC CASSTPGQPTETQYF
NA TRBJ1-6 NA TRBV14 TGTGCCAGCAGCCAAAAGGGGTATTCACCCCTCCACTTT CASSQKGYSPLHF
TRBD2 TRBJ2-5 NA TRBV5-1 TGCGCCAGCAGCTTGGAAAGACTAGCGGGGGGACAATATCAAGAGACCCAGTACTTC CASSLERLAGGQYQETQYF
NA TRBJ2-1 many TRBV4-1 TGCGCCAGCAGCCAAGAGGAATTCTCCCAAAACTACAATGAGCAGTTCTTC CASSQEEFSQNYNEQFF
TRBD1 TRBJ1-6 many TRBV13 TGTGCCAGCAGCTTAGTAGGGGACAGGGGAGGCTCACCCCTCCACTTT CASSLVGDRGGSPLHF
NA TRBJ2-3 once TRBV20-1 TGCAGTGCTAGCGGGACGGCTAGCACAGATACGCAGTATTTT CSASGTASTDTQYF
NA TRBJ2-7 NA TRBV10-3 TGTGCCATTCAAAATCAGGGTGCCTCCTACGAGCAGTACTTC CAIQNQGASYEQYF
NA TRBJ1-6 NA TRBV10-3 TGTGCCAGCAGCAGCCCCCCGGGGGACCGTCTCCACTTT CASSSPPGDRLHF
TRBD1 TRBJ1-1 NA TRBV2 TGTGCCAGCAGTGTGAGGGGGACAGGGGGTTTGAACACTGAAGCTTTCTTT CASSVRGTGGLNTEAFF
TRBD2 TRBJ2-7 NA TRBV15 TGTGCCACCAGCAGAACGACTAGCGGGATCTCCTACGAGCAGTACTTC CATSRTTSGISYEQYF
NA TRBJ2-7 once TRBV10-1 TGCGCCAGCAGGGGGCTTCAGGTTCCCTACGAGCAGTACTTC CASRGLQVPYEQYF
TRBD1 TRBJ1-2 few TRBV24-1 TGTGCCACCAGCCAGGGGGCGCGCAACTATGGCTACACCTTC CATSQGARNYGYTF
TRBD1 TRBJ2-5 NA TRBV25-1 TGTGCCAGCAGTGGACAGGGATTGGAAGAGACCCAGTACTTC CASSGQGLEETQYF
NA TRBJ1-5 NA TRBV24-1 TGTGCCACCAGTGTTGGTCCCGGGCCCAATCAGCCCCAGCATTTT CATSVGPGPNQPQHF
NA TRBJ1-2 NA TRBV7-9 TGTGCCAGCAGCTTAAGTATGGACAGCATCTATGGCTACACCTTC CASSLSMDSIYGYTF
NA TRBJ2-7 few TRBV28 TGTGCCAGCAGTTTAAGGGGTCTCGAGCAGTACTTC CASSLRGLEQYF
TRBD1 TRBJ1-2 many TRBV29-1 TGCAGCGTTGACAAACAGGGGGGAGGCTACACCTTC CSVDKQGGGYTF
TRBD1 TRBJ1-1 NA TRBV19 TGTGCCAGTAGTATACACGAGGACAGGGAAGCTTTCTTT CASSIHEDREAFF
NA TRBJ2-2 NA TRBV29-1 TGCAGCGTTAAAATAGGGGGAACCGGGGAGCTGTTTTTT CSVKIGGTGELFF
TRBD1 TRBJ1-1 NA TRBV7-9 TGTGCCAGCAGCGCAACAGGGGGCGAGGTTCACCGCGCTTTCTTT CASSATGGEVHRAFF
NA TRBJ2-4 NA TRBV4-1 TGCGCCAGCAGCCAGACCAGTTCCGACATTCAGTACTTC CASSQTSSDIQYF
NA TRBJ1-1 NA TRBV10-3 TGTGCCATGAGAGACTACCGAGGGGAGTCCACTGAAGCTTTCTTT CAMRDYRGESTEAFF
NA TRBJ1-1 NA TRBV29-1 TGCAGCGTGGATACTGCAGGGGTCCTCACTGAAGCTTTCTTT CSVDTAGVLTEAFF
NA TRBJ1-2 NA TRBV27 TGTGCCAGCAGTAGGGGTTCTTCTAACTATGGCTACACCTTC CASSRGSSNYGYTF
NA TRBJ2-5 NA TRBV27 TGTGCCAGCAGTGCCGGGACTCTCTTTGAGACCCAGTACTTC CASSAGTLFETQYF
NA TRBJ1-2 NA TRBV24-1 TGTGCCACCAGTGATTTCGTCGCTGGCTACACCTTC CATSDFVAGYTF
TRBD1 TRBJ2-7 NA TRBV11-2 TGTGCCAGCAGCTTACCCGGGACAGGGACAGGGGACGAGCAGTACTTC CASSLPGTGTGDEQYF
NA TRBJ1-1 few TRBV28 TGTGCCAGCACCGCAGGGTACACTGAAGCTTTCTTT CASTAGYTEAFF